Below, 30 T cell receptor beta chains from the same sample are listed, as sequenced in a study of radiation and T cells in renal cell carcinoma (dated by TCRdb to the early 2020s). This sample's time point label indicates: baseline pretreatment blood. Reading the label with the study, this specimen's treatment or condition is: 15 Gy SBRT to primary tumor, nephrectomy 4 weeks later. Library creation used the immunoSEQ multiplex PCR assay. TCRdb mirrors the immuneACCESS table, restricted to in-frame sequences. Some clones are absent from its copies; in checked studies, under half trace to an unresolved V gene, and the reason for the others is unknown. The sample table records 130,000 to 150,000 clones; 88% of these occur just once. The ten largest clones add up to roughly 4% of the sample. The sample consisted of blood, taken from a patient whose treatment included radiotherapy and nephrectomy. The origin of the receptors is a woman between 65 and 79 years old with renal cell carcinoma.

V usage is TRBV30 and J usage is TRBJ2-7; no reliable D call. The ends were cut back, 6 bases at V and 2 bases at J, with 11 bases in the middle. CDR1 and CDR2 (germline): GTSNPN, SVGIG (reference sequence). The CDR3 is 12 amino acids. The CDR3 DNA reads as TGTGCCTGTCAGGTGGAAGCCTACGAGCAGTACTTC. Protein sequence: CACQVEAYEQYF.

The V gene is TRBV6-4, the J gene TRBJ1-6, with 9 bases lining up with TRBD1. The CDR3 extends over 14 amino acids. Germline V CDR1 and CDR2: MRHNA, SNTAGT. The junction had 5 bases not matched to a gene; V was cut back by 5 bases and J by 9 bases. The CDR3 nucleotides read TGTGCCAGCAGTTCGGACAGGGGTGGTTCACCCCTCCACTTT. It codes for CASSSDRGGSPLHF.

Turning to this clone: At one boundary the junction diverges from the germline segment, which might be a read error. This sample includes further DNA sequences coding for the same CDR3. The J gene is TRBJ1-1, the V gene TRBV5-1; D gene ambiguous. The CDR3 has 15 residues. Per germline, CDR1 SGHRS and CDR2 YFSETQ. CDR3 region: CASSLAPGMSTEAFF. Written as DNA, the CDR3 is TGCGCCAGCAGCTTGGCCCCGGGGATGAGCACTGAGGCTTTCTTT.

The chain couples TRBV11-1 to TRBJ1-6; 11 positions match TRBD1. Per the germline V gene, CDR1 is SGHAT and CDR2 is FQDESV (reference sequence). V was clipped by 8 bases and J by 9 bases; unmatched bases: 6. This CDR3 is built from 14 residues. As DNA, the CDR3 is TGTGCCAGCGCCTTAGGGACAGGGGGTTCACCCCTCCACTTT. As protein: CASALGTGGSPLHF.

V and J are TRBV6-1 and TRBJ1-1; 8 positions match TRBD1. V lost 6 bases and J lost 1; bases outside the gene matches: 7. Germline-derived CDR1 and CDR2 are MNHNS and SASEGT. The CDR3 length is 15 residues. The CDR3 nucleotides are TGTGCCAGCAGCGGGGGGACAGGCAGGAACACTGAAGCTTTCTTT. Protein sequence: CASSGGTGRNTEAFF.

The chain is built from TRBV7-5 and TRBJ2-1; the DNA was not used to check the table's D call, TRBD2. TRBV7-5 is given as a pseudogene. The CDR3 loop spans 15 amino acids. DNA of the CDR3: TGTGCCAGAAGCTGGCCGGGACTAACCGACAATGAGCAGTTCTTC. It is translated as CARSWPGLTDNEQFF.

The CDR3 sequence is CASRQRGSTDTQYF. CDR3 coding DNA: TGTGCCAGCCGCCAGCGGGGAAGCACAGATACGCAGTATTTT. This sequence joins TRBV5-4 and TRBJ2-3; 7 bases match TRBD2. V shed 7 bases, J shed 0 bases, and the junction held 5 bases outside the gene matches. This CDR3 has 14 residues. CDR1 SGHNT and CDR2 YYREEE come from the germline V gene (reference sequence). Combining the CDR3 with reference TRBV5-4 and TRBJ2-3 gives the whole variable domain ETGVTQSPTHLIKTRGQQVTLRCSSQSGHNTVSWYQQALGQGPQFIFQYYREEENGRGNFPPRFSGLQFPNYSSELNVNALELDDSALYLCASRQRGSTDTQYFGPGTRLTVL.

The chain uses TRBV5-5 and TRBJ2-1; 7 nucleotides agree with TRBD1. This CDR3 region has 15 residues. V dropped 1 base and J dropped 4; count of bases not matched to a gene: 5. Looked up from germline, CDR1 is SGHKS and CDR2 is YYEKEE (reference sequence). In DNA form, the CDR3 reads TGTGCCAGCAGCTTGAGCGACAGGGCATACAATGAGCAGTTCTTC. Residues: CASSLSDRAYNEQFF.

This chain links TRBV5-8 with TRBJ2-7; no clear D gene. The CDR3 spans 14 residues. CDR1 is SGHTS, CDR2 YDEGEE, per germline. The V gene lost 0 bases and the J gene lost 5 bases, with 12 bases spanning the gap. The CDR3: CASSLDQTIHEQYF. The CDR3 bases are TGTGCCAGCAGCTTGGATCAGACCATCCACGAGCAGTACTTC.

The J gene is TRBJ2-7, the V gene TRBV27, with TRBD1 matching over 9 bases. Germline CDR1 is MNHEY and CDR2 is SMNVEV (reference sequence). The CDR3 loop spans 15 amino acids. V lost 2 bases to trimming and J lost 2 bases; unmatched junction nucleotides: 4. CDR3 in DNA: TGTGCCAGCAGTTTAACCGGACAGGGGACCTACGAGCAGTACTTC. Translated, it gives CASSLTGQGTYEQYF.

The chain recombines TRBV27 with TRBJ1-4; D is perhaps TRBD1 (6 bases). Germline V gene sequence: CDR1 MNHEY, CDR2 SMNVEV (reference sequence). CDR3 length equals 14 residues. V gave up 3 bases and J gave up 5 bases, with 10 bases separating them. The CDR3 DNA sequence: TGTGCCAGCAGTTTCGGAAGGGGGAATGAAAAACTGTTTTTT. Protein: CASSFGRGNEKLFF.

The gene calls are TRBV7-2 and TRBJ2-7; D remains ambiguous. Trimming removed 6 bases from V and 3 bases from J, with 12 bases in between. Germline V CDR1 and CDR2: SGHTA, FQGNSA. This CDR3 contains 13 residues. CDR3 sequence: CASSYGGLYEQYF. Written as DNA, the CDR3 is TGTGCCAGCAGTTACGGCGGCCTCTACGAGCAGTACTTC.

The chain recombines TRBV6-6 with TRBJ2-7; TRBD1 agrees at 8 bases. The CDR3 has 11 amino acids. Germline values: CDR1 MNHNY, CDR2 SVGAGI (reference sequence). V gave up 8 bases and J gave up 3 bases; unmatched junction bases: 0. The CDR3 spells CASGQGYEQYF. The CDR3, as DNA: TGTGCCAGCGGACAGGGCTACGAGCAGTACTTC.

CDR3 in DNA: TGTGCCAGCAGCTTATCTAGCCTGGGGACCGGGGAGCTGTTTTTT. Amino acid sequence: CASSLSSLGTGELFF. The chain uses TRBV7-2 and TRBJ2-2; the D gene is possibly TRBD2 (5 bases). Trimming cost V 2 bases and J 5 bases, with 12 bases left between them. CDR1 and CDR2 (germline): SGHTA, FQGNSA. CDR3 length: 15 amino acids.

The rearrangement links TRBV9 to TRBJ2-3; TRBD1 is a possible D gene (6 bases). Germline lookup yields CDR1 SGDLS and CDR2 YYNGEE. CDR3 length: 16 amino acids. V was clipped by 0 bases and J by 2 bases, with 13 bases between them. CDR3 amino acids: CASSVEDRPSTDTQYF. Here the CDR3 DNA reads TGTGCCAGCAGCGTAGAGGACAGACCCTCCACAGATACGCAGTATTTT. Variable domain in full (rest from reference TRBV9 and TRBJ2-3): DSGVTQTPKHLITATGQRVTLRCSPRSGDLSVYWYQQSLDQGLQFLIQYYNGEERAKGNILERFSAQQFPDLHSELNLSSLELGDSALYFCASSVEDRPSTDTQYFGPGTRLTVL.

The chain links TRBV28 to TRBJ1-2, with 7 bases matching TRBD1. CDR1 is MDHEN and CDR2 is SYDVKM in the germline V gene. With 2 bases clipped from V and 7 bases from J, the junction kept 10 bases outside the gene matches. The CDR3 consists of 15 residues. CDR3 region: CASSLDAQGKGGYTF. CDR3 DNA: TGTGCCAGCAGTTTAGATGCACAGGGGAAGGGTGGCTACACCTTC.

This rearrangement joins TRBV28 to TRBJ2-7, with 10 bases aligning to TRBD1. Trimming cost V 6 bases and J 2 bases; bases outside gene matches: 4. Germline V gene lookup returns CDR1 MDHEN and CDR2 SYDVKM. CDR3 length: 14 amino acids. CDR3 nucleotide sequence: TGTGCCAGCAGGACAGGGGGCAGCCCCTACGAGCAGTACTTC. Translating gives CASRTGGSPYEQYF. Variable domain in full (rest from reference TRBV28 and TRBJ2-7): DVKVTQSSRYLVKRTGEKVFLECVQDMDHENMFWYRQDPGLGLRLIYFSYDVKMKEKGDIPEGYSVSREKKERFSLILESASTNQTSMYLCASRTGGSPYEQYFGPGTRLTVT.

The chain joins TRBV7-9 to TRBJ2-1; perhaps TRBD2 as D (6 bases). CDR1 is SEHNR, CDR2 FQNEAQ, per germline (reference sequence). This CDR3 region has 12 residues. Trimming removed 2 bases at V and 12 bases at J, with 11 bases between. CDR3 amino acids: CASSLWGLRQFF. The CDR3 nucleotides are TGTGCCAGCAGCTTATGGGGACTCAGGCAGTTCTTC.

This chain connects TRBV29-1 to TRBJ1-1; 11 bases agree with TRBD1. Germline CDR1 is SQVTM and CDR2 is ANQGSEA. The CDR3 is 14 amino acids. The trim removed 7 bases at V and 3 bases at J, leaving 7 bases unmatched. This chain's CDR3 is CSGQPGQGDTEAFF. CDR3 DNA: TGCAGCGGCCAGCCGGGACAGGGGGACACTGAAGCTTTCTTT.

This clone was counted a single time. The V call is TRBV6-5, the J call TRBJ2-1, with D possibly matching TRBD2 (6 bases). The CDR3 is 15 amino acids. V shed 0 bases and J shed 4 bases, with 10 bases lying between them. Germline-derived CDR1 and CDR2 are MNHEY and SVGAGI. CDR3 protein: CASSYSRDGYNEQFF. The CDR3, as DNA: TGTGCCAGCAGTTACTCGCGGGATGGGTACAATGAGCAGTTCTTC.

The CDR3: CASSQTTMNTEAFF. DNA for the CDR3: TGTGCCAGTAGCCAGACAACCATGAACACTGAAGCTTTCTTT. The chain links TRBV19 to TRBJ1-1; D gene ambiguous. CDR1 and CDR2 (germline): LNHDA, SQIVND (reference sequence). The CDR3 is 14 amino acids. V shed 6 bases and J shed 0 bases, with 11 bases lying between them.

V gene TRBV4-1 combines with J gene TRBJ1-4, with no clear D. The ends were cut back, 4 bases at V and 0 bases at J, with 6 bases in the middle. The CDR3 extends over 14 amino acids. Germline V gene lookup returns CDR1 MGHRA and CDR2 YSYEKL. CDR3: CASSPFATNEKLFF. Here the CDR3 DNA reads TGCGCCAGCAGCCCGTTTGCAACTAATGAAAAACTGTTTTTT.

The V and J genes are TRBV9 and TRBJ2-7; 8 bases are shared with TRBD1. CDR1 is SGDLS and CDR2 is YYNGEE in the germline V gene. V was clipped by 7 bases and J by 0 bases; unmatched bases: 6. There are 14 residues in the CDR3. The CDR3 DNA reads TGTGCCAGCGACCTACAGGGGGTCTCCTACGAGCAGTACTTC. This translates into CASDLQGVSYEQYF.

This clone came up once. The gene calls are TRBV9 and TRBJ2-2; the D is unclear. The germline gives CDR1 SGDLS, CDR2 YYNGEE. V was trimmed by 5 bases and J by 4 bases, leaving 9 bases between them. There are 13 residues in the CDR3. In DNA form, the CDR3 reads TGTGCCAGCAGGGCTCCGGCCACCGGGGAGCTGTTTTTT. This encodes CASRAPATGELFF.

The CDR3 bases are TGTGCCAGCAGCCTAGGGGGACGGCCGAACTATGGCTACACCTTC. Translation gives CASSLGGRPNYGYTF. V usage is TRBV5-4 and J usage is TRBJ1-2; TRBD1 might be the D (6 bases). Per germline, CDR1 SGHNT and CDR2 YYREEE (reference sequence). CDR3 length: 15 amino acids. Trimming left V 4 bases short and J 2 bases short, with 15 bases between. Full variable domain (rest looked up from reference TRBV5-4 and TRBJ1-2): ETGVTQSPTHLIKTRGQQVTLRCSSQSGHNTVSWYQQALGQGPQFIFQYYREEENGRGNFPPRFSGLQFPNYSSELNVNALELDDSALYLCASSLGGRPNYGYTFGSGTRLTVV.

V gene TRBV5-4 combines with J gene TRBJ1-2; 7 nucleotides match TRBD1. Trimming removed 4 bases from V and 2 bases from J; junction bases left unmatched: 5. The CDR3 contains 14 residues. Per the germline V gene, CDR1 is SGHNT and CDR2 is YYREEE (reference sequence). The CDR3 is CASSPGGRNYGYTF. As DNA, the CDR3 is TGTGCCAGCAGCCCAGGGGGACGGAACTATGGCTACACCTTC.

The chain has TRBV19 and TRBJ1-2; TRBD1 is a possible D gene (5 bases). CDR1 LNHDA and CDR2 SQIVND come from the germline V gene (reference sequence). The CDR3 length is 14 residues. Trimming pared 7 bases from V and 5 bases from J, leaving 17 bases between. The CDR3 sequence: CASTGSRGSYGYTF. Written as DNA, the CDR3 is TGTGCCAGTACCGGCTCGAGGGGCTCTTATGGCTACACCTTC.

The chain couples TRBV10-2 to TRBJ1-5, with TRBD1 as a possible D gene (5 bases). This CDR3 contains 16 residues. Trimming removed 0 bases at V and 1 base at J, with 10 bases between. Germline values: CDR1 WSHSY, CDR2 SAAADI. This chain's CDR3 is CASSESAGRSNQPQHF. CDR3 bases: TGCGCCAGCAGTGAGTCCGCAGGGCGAAGCAATCAGCCCCAGCATTTT.

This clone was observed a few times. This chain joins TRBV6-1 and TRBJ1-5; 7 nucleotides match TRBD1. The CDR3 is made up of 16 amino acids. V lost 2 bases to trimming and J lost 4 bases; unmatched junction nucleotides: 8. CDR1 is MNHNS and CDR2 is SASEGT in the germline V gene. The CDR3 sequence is CASSELGQVPNQPQHF. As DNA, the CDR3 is TGTGCCAGCAGTGAATTAGGACAGGTACCAAATCAGCCCCAGCATTTT.

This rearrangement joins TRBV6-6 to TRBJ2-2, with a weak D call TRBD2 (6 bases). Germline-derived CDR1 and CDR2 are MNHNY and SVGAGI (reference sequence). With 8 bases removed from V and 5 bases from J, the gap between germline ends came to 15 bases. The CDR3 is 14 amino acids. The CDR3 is CASLGGGETGELFF. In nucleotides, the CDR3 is TGTGCCAGCCTGGGGGGAGGAGAGACCGGGGAGCTGTTTTTT.